What follows describes a single T cell receptor (beta chain). The CDR3 contains 16 residues. This entry belongs to a study of blood T cell repertoires in COVID-19. Study details: Samples representing acute and convalescent COVID-19 were sourced from the United States, Italy and Spain. T cells, B-cell-depleted T cells, or PBMCs supplied cDNA or gDNA.

Original handling: Amplifying reference gene primers gave estimates of nucleated cell counts. Produced via immunoSEQ multiplex PCR; TCRdb's table is partial and in-frame only. D and trimming were read from the DNA, whereas the V and J calls and clone size are those reported in that table. The table lists about 240,000 clones, roughly nine tenths of them singletons. The sequenced material came from peripheral blood. This receptor was taken from a man in his sixties with acute or convalescent COVID-19. This chain uses TRBV21-1 with TRBJ1-5; the D call of TRBD1 is as the table states it, not checked on the DNA. TRBV21-1 is given as a pseudogene. Here the CDR3 DNA reads TGTGCCAGCAGCGCCCGGGACAGGGGAGGTAATCAGCCCCAGCATTTT. Residues: CASSARDRGGNQPQHF.